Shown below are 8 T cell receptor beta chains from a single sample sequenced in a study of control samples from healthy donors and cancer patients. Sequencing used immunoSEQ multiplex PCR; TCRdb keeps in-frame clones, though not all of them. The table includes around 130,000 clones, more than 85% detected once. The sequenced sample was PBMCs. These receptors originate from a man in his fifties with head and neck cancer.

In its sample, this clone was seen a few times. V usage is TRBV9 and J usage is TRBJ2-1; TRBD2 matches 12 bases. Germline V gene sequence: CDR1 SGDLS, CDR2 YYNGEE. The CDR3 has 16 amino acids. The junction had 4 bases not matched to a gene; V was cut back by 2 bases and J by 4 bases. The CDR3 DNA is TGTGCCAGCAGCGTTCTAGCGGGGGGGATGTACAATGAGCAGTTCTTC. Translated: CASSVLAGGMYNEQFF.

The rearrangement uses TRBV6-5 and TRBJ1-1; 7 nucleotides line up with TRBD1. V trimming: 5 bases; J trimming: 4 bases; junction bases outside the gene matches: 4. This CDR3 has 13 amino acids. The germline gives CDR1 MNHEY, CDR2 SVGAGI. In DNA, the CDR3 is TGTGCCAGCAGTCAGGGGGACACCACTGAAGCTTTCTTT. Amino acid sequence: CASSQGDTTEAFF.

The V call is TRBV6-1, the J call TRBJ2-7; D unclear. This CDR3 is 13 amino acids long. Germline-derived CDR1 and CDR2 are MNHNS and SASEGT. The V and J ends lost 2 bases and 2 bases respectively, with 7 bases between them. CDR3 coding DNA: TGTGCCAGCAGTGAAACCGAGACCTACGAGCAGTACTTC. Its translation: CASSETETYEQYF.

The CDR3 is CASSIMRRGDGQETQYF. The CDR3 nucleotides are TGTGCCAGTAGTATAATGCGTCGGGGGGACGGGCAAGAGACCCAGTACTTC. The chain is built from TRBV19 and TRBJ2-5; 7 nucleotides line up with TRBD2. This CDR3 has 17 amino acids. With 2 bases clipped from V and 2 bases from J, the junction kept 11 bases outside the gene matches. Per the germline V gene, CDR1 is LNHDA and CDR2 is SQIVND (reference sequence).

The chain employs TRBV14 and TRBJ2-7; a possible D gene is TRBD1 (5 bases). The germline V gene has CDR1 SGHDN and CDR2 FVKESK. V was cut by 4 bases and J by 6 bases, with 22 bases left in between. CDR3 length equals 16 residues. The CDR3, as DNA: TGTGCCAGCAGCCCCCTGGAGCAGGGTCTGGGGCTCGAGCAGTACTTC. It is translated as CASSPLEQGLGLEQYF.

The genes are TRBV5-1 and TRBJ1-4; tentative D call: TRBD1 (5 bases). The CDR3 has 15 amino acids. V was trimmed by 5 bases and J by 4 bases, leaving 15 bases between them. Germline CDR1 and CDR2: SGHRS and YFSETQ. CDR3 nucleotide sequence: TGCGCCAGCAGATCGGGAGGGGCGGGTAATGAAAAACTGTTTTTT. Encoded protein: CASRSGGAGNEKLFF.

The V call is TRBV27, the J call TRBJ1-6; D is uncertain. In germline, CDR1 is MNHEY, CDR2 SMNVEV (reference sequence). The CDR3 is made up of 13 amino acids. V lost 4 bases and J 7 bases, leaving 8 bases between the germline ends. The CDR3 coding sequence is TGTGCCAGCAGTTATCTCTGGAATTCACCCCTCCACTTT. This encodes CASSYLWNSPLHF.

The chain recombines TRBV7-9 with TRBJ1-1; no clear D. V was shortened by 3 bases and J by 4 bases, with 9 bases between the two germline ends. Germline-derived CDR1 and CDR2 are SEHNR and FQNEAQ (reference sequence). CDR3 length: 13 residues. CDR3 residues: CASSFGVGTEAFF. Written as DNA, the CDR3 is TGTGCCAGCAGCTTCGGAGTGGGCACTGAAGCTTTCTTT.